This is a list of T cell receptor beta chains from one sample in a study of cytomegalovirus exposure and HLA in healthy donors. Assay used: immunoSEQ multiplex PCR; TCRdb lists only in-frame clones, some missing. The sample has about 140,000 clones; 80% are singletons. The specimen sequenced was PBMCs. These receptors all stem from a male donor in good health and CMV-seronegative. CDR3s include the opening cysteine and the closing phenylalanine or tryptophan. D genes are given only for firm matches. Some rows mark clone size as missing; the rest say once, few, many or name a class of expanded clone.

clone_size j_call v_call d_call cdr3_aa cdr3_nt
. TRBJ1-1 TRBV18 . CASSPVKNTEAFF TGTGCCAGCTCACCAGTAAAGAACACTGAAGCTTTCTTT
. TRBJ2-3 TRBV6-6 . CASRGRGAGDTQYF TGTGCCAGCAGGGGACGGGGGGCGGGAGATACGCAGTATTTT
. TRBJ2-7 TRBV28 . CASSVSYEQYF TGTGCCAGCAGTGTATCCTACGAGCAGTACTTC
. TRBJ1-2 TRBV19 TRBD1 CASRRTSAGTGGRGYTF TGTGCCAGTAGGCGAACCAGCGCCGGGACAGGGGGTCGGGGCTACACCTTC
. TRBJ2-3 TRBV27 . CASSLSRGGTDTQYF TGTGCCAGCAGTTTATCGCGGGGAGGCACAGATACGCAGTATTTT
. TRBJ2-3 TRBV7-6 . CASSSTGTDTQYF TGTGCCAGCAGCTCGACAGGCACAGATACGCAGTATTTT
. TRBJ2-3 TRBV5-8 TRBD1 CASLRDRVTDTQYF TGTGCCAGCCTCCGGGACAGGGTGACAGATACGCAGTATTTT
. TRBJ2-7 TRBV7-8 . CASSLADLNSYEQYF TGTGCCAGCAGCTTAGCAGACTTGAATTCTTACGAGCAGTACTTC
. TRBJ2-1 TRBV7-2 . CASSRGSVNEQFF TGTGCCAGCAGCCGGGGGAGCGTCAATGAGCAGTTCTTC
. TRBJ1-2 TRBV5-1 . CASSFDRVAYGYTF TGCGCCAGCAGCTTCGATCGGGTAGCCTATGGCTACACCTTC
. TRBJ1-4 TRBV10-3 . CAIRAGTVGNEKLFF TGTGCCATCAGGGCTGGAACAGTCGGAAATGAAAAACTGTTTTTT
. TRBJ2-7 TRBV28 TRBD1 CASTSGQGYEQYF TGTGCCAGCACCTCGGGACAGGGCTACGAGCAGTACTTC
. TRBJ2-5 TRBV6-1 TRBD1 CASSNDRGETQYF TGTGCCAGCAGTAACGACAGGGGAGAGACCCAGTACTTC
few TRBJ1-1 TRBV5-4 . CASSALGGRVTEAFF TGTGCCAGCAGCGCCCTCGGGGGGCGAGTCACTGAAGCTTTCTTT
. TRBJ2-3 TRBV4-2 . CASSQVRAGRLEDTQYF TGTGCCAGCAGCCAAGTTCGTGCGGGGCGCCTAGAGGATACGCAGTATTTT
few TRBJ2-7 TRBV7-9 . CSSSLLLADNEQYF TGTTCCAGCAGCTTATTACTAGCTGATAACGAGCAGTACTTC
. TRBJ1-2 TRBV19 TRBD1 CASSGPGQGFIGYTF TGTGCCAGTAGTGGCCCGGGACAGGGATTCATAGGCTACACCTTC
. TRBJ1-1 TRBV6-6 . CASSYVGSTNTEAFF TGTGCCAGCAGTTACGTCGGGAGCACGAACACTGAAGCTTTCTTT
few TRBJ2-5 TRBV19 . CASSRAAAQETQYF TGTGCCAGTAGTAGGGCAGCCGCCCAAGAGACCCAGTACTTC
few TRBJ2-3 TRBV30 TRBD2 CAWDAGLAGTDTQYF TGTGCCTGGGACGCCGGACTAGCGGGGACAGATACGCAGTATTTT
few TRBJ1-4 TRBV28 TRBD1 CASSFSGQGSEKLFF TGTGCCAGCAGCTTTTCTGGACAGGGGAGTGAAAAACTGTTTTTT
few TRBJ2-5 TRBV7-2 . CASSLYGSQETQYF TGTGCCAGCAGCTTATACGGGTCACAAGAGACCCAGTACTTC
. TRBJ2-5 TRBV19 TRBD2 CASKPGLAMETQYF TGTGCCAGTAAACCGGGACTAGCGATGGAGACCCAGTACTTC
. TRBJ2-3 TRBV6-4 TRBD2 CASSDSTSGVRDTQYF TGTGCCAGCAGTGACTCGACTAGCGGGGTGAGGGATACGCAGTATTTT
. TRBJ1-1 TRBV4-3 . CASSQARGGEAFF TGCGCCAGCAGCCAAGCTAGGGGGGGAGAAGCTTTCTTT
. TRBJ1-2 TRBV7-8 . CASSLIGAGILYGYTF TGTGCCAGCAGCTTAATCGGCGCAGGGATCCTCTATGGCTACACCTTC
. TRBJ2-7 TRBV7-9 TRBD1 CASSFRDRAYEQYF TGTGCCAGCAGCTTCCGGGACAGGGCGTACGAGCAGTACTTC
. TRBJ2-7 TRBV4-3 TRBD1 CASSQGATGGLYEQYF TGCGCCAGCAGCCAAGGGGCTACAGGGGGCTTATACGAGCAGTACTTC
. TRBJ1-5 TRBV6-5 . CASSPLRDNQPQHF TGTGCCAGCAGCCCCCTACGAGATAATCAGCCCCAGCATTTT
. TRBJ1-4 TRBV28 . CASSLGQSNEKLFF TGTGCCAGCAGCCTCGGACAGAGTAATGAAAAACTGTTTTTT
. TRBJ2-3 TRBV6-6 . CASSGGLTGDTQYF TGTGCCAGCAGTGGGGGACTTACGGGAGATACGCAGTATTTT
. TRBJ1-1 TRBV28 TRBD1 CASSSTGGTEAFF TGTGCCAGCAGTTCGACAGGGGGCACTGAAGCTTTCTTT
. TRBJ2-2 TRBV6-1 TRBD1 CASSVGTANTGELFF TGTGCCAGCAGTGTTGGGACAGCGAACACCGGGGAGCTGTTTTTT
. TRBJ1-6 TRBV9 . CASSPSGDSPLHF TGTGCCAGCAGCCCAAGCGGGGACTCACCCCTCCACTTT
. TRBJ1-2 TRBV4-2 . CASSPSGHPLGGYTF TGTGCCAGCAGCCCATCGGGACACCCTCTCGGGGGCTACACCTTC
. TRBJ2-5 TRBV29-1 . CSVGTSFTGLGYF TGCAGCGTTGGAACTTCCTTTACAGGCTTGGGTTACTTC
. TRBJ1-2 TRBV19 . CASSIDGGVHGYTF TGTGCCAGTAGTATCGACGGGGGGGTGCATGGCTACACCTTC
few TRBJ1-5 TRBV28 . CASNSLNQPQHF TGTGCCAGCAACAGCCTGAATCAGCCCCAGCATTTT
. TRBJ1-1 TRBV18 . CASSGSRKVEDTEAFF TGTGCCAGCTCAGGCTCTCGGAAGGTAGAGGACACTGAAGCTTTCTTT
. TRBJ1-2 TRBV5-5 TRBD1 CASSFYAGTGGGYTF TGTGCCAGCAGCTTTTACGCCGGGACAGGGGGAGGCTACACCTTC